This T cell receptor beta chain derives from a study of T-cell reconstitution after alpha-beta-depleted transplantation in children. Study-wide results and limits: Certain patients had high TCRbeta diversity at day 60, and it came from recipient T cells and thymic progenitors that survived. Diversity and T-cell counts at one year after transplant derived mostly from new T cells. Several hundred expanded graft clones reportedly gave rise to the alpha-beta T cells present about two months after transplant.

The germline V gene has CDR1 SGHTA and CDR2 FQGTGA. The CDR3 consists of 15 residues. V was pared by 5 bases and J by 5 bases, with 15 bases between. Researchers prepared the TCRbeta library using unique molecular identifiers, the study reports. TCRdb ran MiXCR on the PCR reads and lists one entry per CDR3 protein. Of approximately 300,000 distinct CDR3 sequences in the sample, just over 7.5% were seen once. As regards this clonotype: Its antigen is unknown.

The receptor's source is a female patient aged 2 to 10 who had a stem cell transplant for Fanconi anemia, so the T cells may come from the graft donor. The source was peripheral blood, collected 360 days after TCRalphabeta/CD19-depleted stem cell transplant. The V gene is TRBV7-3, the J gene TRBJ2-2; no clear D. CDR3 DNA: TGTGCCAGCAGCCCTTCGTCCGGTTTTACCGGGGAGCTGTTTTTT. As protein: CASSPSSGFTGELFF. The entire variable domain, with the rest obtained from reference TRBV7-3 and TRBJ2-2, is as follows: GAGVSQTPSNKVTEKGKYVELRCDPISGHTALYWYRQSLGQGPEFLIYFQGTGAADDSGLPNDRFFAVRPEGSVSTLKIQRTERGDSAVYLCASSPSSGFTGELFFGEGSRLTVL.